These T cell receptor beta chains were read from a single sample in a study of T-cell memory formation after mild COVID-19. TCRdb recomputed calls from the 5' RACE reads with MiXCR, one row per CDR3 protein. The table lists 500,000 to 650,000 distinct CDR3 sequences, about 22% of them singletons. The material sequenced was PBMCs or a T cell subset sorted from them (not recorded which). These receptors came from an adult woman who had mild COVID-19 (a few samples of this study predate the infection). Cell type and time point are not known. CDR3s include the opening cysteine and the closing phenylalanine or tryptophan. D genes are given only for firm matches. Part of the rows lack a size; the others show once, few, many or a class for expanded clones.

V gene	clone size	CDR3 length	J gene	D gene	CDR3 protein	CDR3 DNA
TRBV3-1	few	15	TRBJ2-3	-	CASSHAAEETDTQYF	TGTGCCAGCAGCCACGCGGCGGAGGAAACAGATACGCAGTATTTT
TRBV12-3/TRBV12-4	-	14	TRBJ2-2	TRBD2	CASSLSGGSGELFF	TGTGCCAGCAGTTTATCGGGGGGATCCGGGGAGCTGTTTTTT
TRBV5-6	-	17	TRBJ1-2	-	CASSLEVRGPEGYGYTF	TGTGCCAGCAGCTTGGAGGTACGGGGTCCGGAGGGCTATGGCTACACCTTC
TRBV24-1	few	14	TRBJ2-1	TRBD1	CATSTDRADNEQFF	TGTGCCACCAGTACGGACAGGGCGGACAATGAGCAGTTCTTC
TRBV11-2	few	16	TRBJ2-3	TRBD1	CASSALTGHHTDTQYF	TGTGCCAGCAGCGCCCTGACAGGGCATCACACAGATACGCAGTATTTT
TRBV7-9	-	17	TRBJ2-7	TRBD2	CASSLERGPGGTYEQYF	TGTGCCAGCAGCTTAGAGCGGGGCCCCGGAGGGACCTACGAGCAGTACTTC
TRBV5-1	many	14	TRBJ2-2	-	CASTGESGTGELFF	TGCGCCAGTACGGGGGAGTCCGGCACCGGGGAGCTGTTTTTT
TRBV3-1	few	15	TRBJ1-4	TRBD1	CASSQPGQGEEKLFF	TGTGCCAGCAGCCAACCGGGACAGGGTGAAGAAAAACTGTTTTTT
TRBV7-8	-	17	TRBJ1-2	TRBD1	CASSPHPGATGGSGYTF	TGTGCCAGCAGCCCCCACCCTGGTGCGACAGGGGGAAGTGGCTACACCTTC
TRBV6-6	-	14	TRBJ2-6	-	CASSYYRGANVLTF	TGTGCCAGCAGTTACTACCGGGGGGCCAACGTCCTGACTTTC
TRBV7-2	-	16	TRBJ2-6	TRBD2	CASSASGFTGANVLTF	TGTGCCAGCAGTGCTAGCGGGTTTACTGGGGCCAACGTCCTGACTTTC
TRBV7-9	few	15	TRBJ1-2	TRBD1	CASSSTGGPLYGYTF	TGTGCCAGCAGCTCAACAGGGGGCCCCCTCTATGGCTACACCTTC
TRBV2	many	14	TRBJ2-1	-	CASSRTEGGNEQFF	TGTGCCAGCAGTCGTACCGAAGGCGGGAATGAGCAGTTCTTC
TRBV5-6	-	15	TRBJ2-5	-	CASSLGPPGGETQYF	TGTGCCAGCAGCTTGGGTCCTCCCGGAGGGGAGACCCAGTACTTC
TRBV27	many	16	TRBJ2-3	-	CASSLSPSARTDTQYF	TGTGCCAGCAGTTTATCCCCCTCCGCGCGCACAGATACGCAGTATTTT
TRBV7-2	-	14	TRBJ2-5	TRBD2	CASSWGGSPETQYF	TGTGCCAGCAGCTGGGGCGGGAGTCCGGAGACCCAGTACTTC
TRBV10-3	-	14	TRBJ2-3	-	CAIREAANADTQYF	TGTGCCATCAGGGAAGCGGCAAATGCAGATACGCAGTATTTT
TRBV5-1	few	12	TRBJ2-7	-	CASSWPGDEQYF	TGCGCCAGCAGCTGGCCTGGGGACGAGCAGTACTTC
TRBV5-1	-	16	TRBJ2-5	-	CASSTWEYGRAETQYF	TGCGCCAGCAGCACATGGGAGTATGGCAGGGCCGAGACCCAGTACTTC
TRBV29-1	-	13	TRBJ2-1	-	CSAAEGTYNEQFF	TGCAGCGCGGCCGAGGGGACCTACAATGAGCAGTTCTTC